The clone carrying this T cell receptor (beta chain) appeared many times. Its antigen is as yet unknown. This sample was taken from a study of Graves' ophthalmopathy and Graves' hyperthyroidism. Findings and caveats of the study: In separating ophthalmopathy from stable hyperthyroidism, a 13-signature model achieved roughly 89% sensitivity and 70% to 83% specificity.

Investigators amplified TCR beta CDR3 regions from RNA transcripts. RT-PCR with HTBI primers came first, then second-round multiplex PCR. Each CDR3 protein gets one entry after TCRdb re-called the multiplex PCR reads with MiXCR. Found here are 400,000 to 450,000 distinct CDR3 sequences, around 21% of them singletons; the top ten hold approximately 3%. Patients in the hyperthyroidism group, adults aged 18 to 65, were newly diagnosed, under 2 months' duration. Trimming shortened V by 3 bases and J by 5 bases, and 14 bases separated the two germline ends. This CDR3 region has 14 residues. CDR1 and CDR2 from the germline V gene are DFQATT and SNEGSKA (reference sequence).

The clonotype was recovered from a woman between 18 and 29 years old with stable Graves' hyperthyroidism. V usage is TRBV20-1 and J usage is TRBJ2-1; D not resolved. Material for sequencing was peripheral blood. The CDR3 DNA reads TGCAGTGCTAGCTCCCCCGGATTGGACAATGAGCAGTTCTTC. Residues: CSASSPGLDNEQFF.